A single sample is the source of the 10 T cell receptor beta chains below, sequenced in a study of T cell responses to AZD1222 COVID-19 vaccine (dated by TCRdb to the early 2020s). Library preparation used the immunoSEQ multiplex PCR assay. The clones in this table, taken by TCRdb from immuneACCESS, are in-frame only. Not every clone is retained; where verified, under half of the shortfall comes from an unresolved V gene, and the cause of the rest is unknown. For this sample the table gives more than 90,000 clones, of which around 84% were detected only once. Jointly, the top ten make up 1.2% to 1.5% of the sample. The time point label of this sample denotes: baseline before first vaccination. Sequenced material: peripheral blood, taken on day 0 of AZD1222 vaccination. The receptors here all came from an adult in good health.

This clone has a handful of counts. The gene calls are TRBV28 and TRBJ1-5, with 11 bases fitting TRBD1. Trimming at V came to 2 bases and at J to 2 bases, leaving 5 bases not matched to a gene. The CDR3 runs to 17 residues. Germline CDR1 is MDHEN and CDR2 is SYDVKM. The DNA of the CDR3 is TGTGCCAGCAGTTTACCCCCGGGACAGGGGGGCAATCAGCCCCAGCATTTT. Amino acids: CASSLPPGQGGNQPQHF.

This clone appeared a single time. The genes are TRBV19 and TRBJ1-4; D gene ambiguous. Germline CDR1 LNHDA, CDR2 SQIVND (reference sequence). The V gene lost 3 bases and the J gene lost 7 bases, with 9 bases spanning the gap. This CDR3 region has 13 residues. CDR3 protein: CASSISVSEKLFF. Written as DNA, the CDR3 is TGTGCCAGTAGTATTTCGGTCTCTGAAAAACTGTTTTTT.

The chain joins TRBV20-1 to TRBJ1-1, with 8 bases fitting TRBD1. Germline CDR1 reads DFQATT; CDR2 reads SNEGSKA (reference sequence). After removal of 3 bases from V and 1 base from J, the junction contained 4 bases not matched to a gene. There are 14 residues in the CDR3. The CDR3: CSASGQGRNTEAFF. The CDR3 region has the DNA TGCAGTGCTAGTGGACAGGGTAGGAACACTGAAGCTTTCTTT.

CDR3 loop: CASSTGTGLSNYGYTF. The CDR3 DNA reads as TGCGCCAGCAGCACTGGGACAGGGCTCTCTAACTATGGCTACACCTTC. The rearrangement joins TRBV5-1 to TRBJ1-2, with 9 nucleotides matching TRBD1. V was pared by 4 bases and J by 0 bases, with 7 bases of the junction left unmatched. The CDR3 is 16 residues long. The germline CDR1 and CDR2 sequences are SGHRS and YFSETQ. The full variable domain, with the rest looked up from reference TRBV5-1 and TRBJ1-2, is KAGVTQTPRYLIKTRGQQVTLSCSPISGHRSVSWYQQTPGQGLQFLFEYFSETQRNKGNFPGRFSGRQFSNSRSEMNVSTLELGDSALYLCASSTGTGLSNYGYTFGSGTRLTVV.

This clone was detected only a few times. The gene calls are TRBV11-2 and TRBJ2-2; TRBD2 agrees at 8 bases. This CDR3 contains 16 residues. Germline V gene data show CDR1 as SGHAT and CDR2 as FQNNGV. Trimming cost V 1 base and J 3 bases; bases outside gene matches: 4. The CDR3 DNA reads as TGTGCCAGCAGCTTAGGTAGCGGGGTTCACACCGGGGAGCTGTTTTTT. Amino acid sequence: CASSLGSGVHTGELFF.

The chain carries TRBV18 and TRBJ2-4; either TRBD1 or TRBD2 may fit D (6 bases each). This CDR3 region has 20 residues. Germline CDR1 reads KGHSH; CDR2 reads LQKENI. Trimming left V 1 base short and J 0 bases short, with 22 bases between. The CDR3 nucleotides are TGTGCCAGCTCACCACGGGGGGCAACCTCGGACCAGCTAGCCAAAAACATTCAGTACTTC. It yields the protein CASSPRGATSDQLAKNIQYF.

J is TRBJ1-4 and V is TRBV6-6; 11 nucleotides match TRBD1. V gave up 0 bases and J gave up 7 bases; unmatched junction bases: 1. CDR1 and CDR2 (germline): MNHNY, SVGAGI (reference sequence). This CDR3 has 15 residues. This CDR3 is CASSYSGTGGEKLFF. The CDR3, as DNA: TGTGCCAGCAGTTACTCCGGGACAGGGGGTGAAAAACTGTTTTTT.

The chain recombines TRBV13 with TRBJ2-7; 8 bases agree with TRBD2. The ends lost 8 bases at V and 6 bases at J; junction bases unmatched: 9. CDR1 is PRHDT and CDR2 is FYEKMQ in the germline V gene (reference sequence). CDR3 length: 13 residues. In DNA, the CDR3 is TGTGCCAGCTCTAGAAGCGGGAGTTCCGAGCAGTACTTC. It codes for CASSRSGSSEQYF.

The CDR3 region is CASSLRLAGEGDTQYF. The CDR3 DNA follows: TGTGCCAGCAGCCTAAGACTAGCGGGAGAGGGTGATACGCAGTATTTT. The chain couples TRBV6-2 or TRBV6-3 to TRBJ2-3; 12 nucleotides line up with TRBD2. The CDR3 consists of 16 residues. CDR1 MNHEY and CDR2 SVGEGT come from the germline V gene. After removal of 6 bases from V and 6 bases from J, the junction contained 10 bases not matched to a gene.

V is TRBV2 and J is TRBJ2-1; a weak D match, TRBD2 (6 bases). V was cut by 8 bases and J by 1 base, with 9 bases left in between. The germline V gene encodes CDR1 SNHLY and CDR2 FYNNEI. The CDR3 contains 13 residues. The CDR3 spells CASREMSYNEQFF. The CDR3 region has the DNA TGTGCCAGCCGGGAGATGTCCTACAATGAGCAGTTCTTC. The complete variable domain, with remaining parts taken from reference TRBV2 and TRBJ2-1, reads EPEVTQTPSHQVTQMGQEVILRCVPISNHLYFYWYRQILGQKVEFLVSFYNNEISEKSEIFDDQFSVERPDGSNFTLKIRSTKLEDSAMYFCASREMSYNEQFFGPGTRLTVL.